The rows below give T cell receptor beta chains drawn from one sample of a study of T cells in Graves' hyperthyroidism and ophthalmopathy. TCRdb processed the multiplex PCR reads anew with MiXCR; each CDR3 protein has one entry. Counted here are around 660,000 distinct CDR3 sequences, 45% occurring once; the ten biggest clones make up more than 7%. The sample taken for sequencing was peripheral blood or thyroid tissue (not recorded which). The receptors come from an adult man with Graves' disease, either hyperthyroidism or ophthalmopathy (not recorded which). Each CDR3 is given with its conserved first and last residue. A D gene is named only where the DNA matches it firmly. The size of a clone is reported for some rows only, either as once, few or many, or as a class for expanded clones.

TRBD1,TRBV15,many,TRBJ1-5,CATSGTGTGVNQPQHF,TGTGCCACCAGCGGCACCGGGACAGGGGTGAATCAGCCCCAGCATTTT
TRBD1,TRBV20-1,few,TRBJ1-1,CSARGYRGERAFF,TGCAGTGCTAGGGGCTACAGGGGAGAAAGAGCTTTCTTT
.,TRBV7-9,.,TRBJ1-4,CASSPSQETYEKLFF,TGTGCCAGCAGCCCCAGTCAGGAGACTTATGAAAAACTGTTTTTT
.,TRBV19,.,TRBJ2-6,CARDSRASGANVLTF,TGTGCTAGGGATTCCAGGGCTAGTGGGGCCAACGTCCTGACTTTC
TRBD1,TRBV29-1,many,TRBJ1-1,CSVVRGGFEAFF,TGCAGCGTTGTCAGGGGGGGATTCGAAGCTTTCTTT
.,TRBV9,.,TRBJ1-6,CASSLITGNNSPLHF,TGTGCCAGCAGTTTAATCACAGGGAATAATTCACCCCTCCACTTT
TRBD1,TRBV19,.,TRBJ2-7,CASSGRTGGASYEQNF,TGTGCCAGTAGTGGTCGGACAGGGGGCGCTTCCTACGAGCAGAACTTC
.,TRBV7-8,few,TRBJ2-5,CASSRSGPSREETQYF,TGTGCCAGCAGCAGATCCGGGCCGTCGAGGGAAGAGACCCAGTACTTC
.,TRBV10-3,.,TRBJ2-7,CASSLLPPLNYEQYF,TGTGCCAGCAGTTTATTGCCCCCTTTGAACTACGAGCAGTACTTC
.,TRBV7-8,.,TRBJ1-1,CASSYSSLNTEAFF,TGTGCCAGCAGTTACTCGAGTTTGAACACTGAAGCTTTCTTT
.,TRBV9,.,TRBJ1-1,CASSGRPPGEAFF,TGTGCCAGCAGCGGACGACCCCCGGGTGAAGCTTTCTTT
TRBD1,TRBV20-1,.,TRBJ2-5,CSAPYSGTGSETQYF,TGCAGTGCTCCCTATTCCGGGACAGGGTCCGAGACCCAGTACTTC
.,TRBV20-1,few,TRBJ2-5,CSASYVTQETQYF,TGCAGTGCTAGTTATGTAACCCAAGAGACCCAGTACTTC
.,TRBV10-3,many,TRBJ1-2,CAISEGTGSYGYTF,TGTGCCATCAGTGAAGGGACCGGCAGCTATGGCTACACCTTC
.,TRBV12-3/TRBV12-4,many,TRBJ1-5,CASNGPDQPQHF,TGTGCCAGCAACGGTCCTGACCAGCCCCAGCATTTT
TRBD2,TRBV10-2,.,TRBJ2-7,CASRRKLAGVSSYEQYF,TGCGCCAGCAGGCGCAAACTAGCGGGGGTTAGCTCCTACGAGCAGTACTTC
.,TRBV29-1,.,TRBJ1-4,CSSTTANEKLFF,TGCAGCTCGACAACGGCTAATGAAAAACTGTTTTTT
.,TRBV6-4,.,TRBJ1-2,CASSDIYSNTRRGYTF,TGTGCCAGCAGTGACATTTATAGCAATACCCGGAGGGGCTACACCTTC
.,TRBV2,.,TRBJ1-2,CASAPRVSRGTNYGYTF,TGTGCCAGCGCGCCCAGGGTGAGCCGAGGGACTAACTATGGCTACACCTTC
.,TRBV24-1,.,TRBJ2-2,CATSKTGLNTGELFF,TGTGCCACCAGTAAAACAGGTTTGAACACCGGGGAGCTGTTTTTT
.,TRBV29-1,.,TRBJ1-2,CSVEDVAPSTF,TGCAGCGTTGAAGACGTAGCCCCGTCCACCTTC
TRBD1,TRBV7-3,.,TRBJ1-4,CASSRTTGGNEKLFF,TGTGCCAGCAGCAGGACGACAGGGGGCAATGAAAAACTGTTTTTT
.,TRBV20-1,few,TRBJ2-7,CSAPTGRSSYEQYF,TGCAGTGCTCCGACAGGTCGGAGCTCCTACGAGCAGTACTTC
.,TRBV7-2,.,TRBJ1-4,CASSLRIQGNEKLFF,TGTGCCAGCAGCTTAAGGATTCAGGGGAATGAAAAACTGTTTTTT
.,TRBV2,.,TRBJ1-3,CASSELSAMRSSGNTIYF,TGTGCCAGCAGTGAGTTAAGTGCGATGCGGTCCTCTGGAAACACCATATATTTT
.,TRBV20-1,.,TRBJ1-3,CSAQVSTGNTIYF,TGCAGTGCCCAGGTGTCCACTGGAAACACCATATATTTT
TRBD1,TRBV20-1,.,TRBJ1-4,CSARRTGANEKLFF,TGCAGTGCTCGCCGGACAGGGGCTAATGAAAAACTGTTTTTT
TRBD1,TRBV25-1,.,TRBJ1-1,CASSETGLTEAFF,TGTGCCAGCAGTGAGACAGGGCTGACTGAAGCTTTCTTT
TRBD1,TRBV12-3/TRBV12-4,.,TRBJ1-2,CASSLTQGVGGYTF,TGTGCCAGCAGTCTCACTCAGGGGGTCGGTGGCTACACCTTC
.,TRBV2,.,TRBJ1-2,CAAGGNRYGYTF,TGTGCCGCTGGAGGGAACCGGTATGGCTACACCTTC
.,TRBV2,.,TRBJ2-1,CASSGRNHSYNEQFF,TGTGCCAGCAGTGGACGGAACCACTCCTACAATGAGCAGTTCTTC
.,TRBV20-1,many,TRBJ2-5,CSARRTTDYQETQYF,TGCAGTGCCAGGCGAACTACAGATTACCAAGAGACCCAGTACTTC
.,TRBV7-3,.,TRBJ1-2,CASSQASEVSYGYTF,TGCGCCAGCAGCCAAGCGTCCGAGGTTTCCTATGGCTACACCTTC
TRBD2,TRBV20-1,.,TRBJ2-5,CSARTSETQYF,TGCAGTGCTAGGACTAGCGAGACCCAGTACTTC
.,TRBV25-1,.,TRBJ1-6,CASSAPTGRANSPLHF,TGTGCCAGCAGTGCACCAACCGGGAGGGCCAATTCACCCCTCCACTTT
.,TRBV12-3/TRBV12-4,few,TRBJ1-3,CASSFGTLGNTIYF,TGTGCCAGCAGTTTTGGGACACTTGGAAACACCATATATTTT
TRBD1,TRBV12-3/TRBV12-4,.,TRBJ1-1,CASGTRGRDTEAFF,TGTGCCAGCGGTACCAGGGGGCGCGACACTGAAGCTTTCTTT
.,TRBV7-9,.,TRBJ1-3,CASSDLGRSGNTIYF,TGTGCCAGCAGCGACTTGGGCCGCTCTGGAAACACCATATATTTT
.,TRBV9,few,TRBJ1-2,CASSSGSVTASPSYGYTF,TGTGCCAGCAGCTCAGGGTCGGTCACAGCGAGCCCCTCATATGGCTACACCTTC
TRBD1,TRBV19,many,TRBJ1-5,CASNSRTGGDHQPQHF,TGTGCCAGTAACTCGAGGACAGGGGGCGATCATCAGCCCCAGCATTTT
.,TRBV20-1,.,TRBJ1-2,CSAEEYTDANYGYTF,TGCAGTGCTGAGGAGTACACGGATGCTAACTATGGCTACACCTTC
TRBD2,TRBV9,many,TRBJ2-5,CASSIHSGTSETQYF,TGTGCCAGCAGCATCCACTCGGGGACTAGCGAGACCCAGTACTTC
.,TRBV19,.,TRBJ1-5,CASSIVAGVGNQPQHF,TGTGCCAGTAGTATAGTTGCAGGGGTGGGCAATCAGCCCCAGCATTTT
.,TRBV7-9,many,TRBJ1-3,CASSLVRTGNTIYF,TGTGCCAGCAGCTTAGTAAGGACTGGAAACACCATATATTTT
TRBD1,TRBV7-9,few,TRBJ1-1,CAIRDRKNTEAFF,TGTGCCATCAGGGACAGGAAGAACACTGAAGCTTTCTTT
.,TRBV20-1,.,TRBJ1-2,CSAGNRLDSHYDTF,TGCAGTGCTGGGAACCGGCTGGACAGCCACTATGACACCTTC
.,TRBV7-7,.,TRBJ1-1,CASSPCTGTRGTEAFF,TGTGCTAGCAGCCCGTGTACCGGGACTAGGGGCACTGAAGCTTTCTTT
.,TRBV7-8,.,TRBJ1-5,CASSSTSRGEAQHF,TGTGCCAGCAGCTCGACGTCCCGGGGGGAGGCCCAGCATTTT
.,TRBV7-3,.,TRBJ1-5,CASSSPGGANNQPQHF,TGTGCCAGCAGTTCCCCCGGGGGGGCGAACAATCAGCCCCAGCATTTT
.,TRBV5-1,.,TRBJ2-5,CASSTGAQETQYF,TGCGCCAGCAGCACGGGAGCTCAAGAGACCCAGTACTTC
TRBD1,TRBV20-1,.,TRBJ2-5,CSAKNRRQGAKETQYF,TGCAGTGCTAAGAACCGAAGACAGGGGGCGAAGGAGACCCAGTACTTC
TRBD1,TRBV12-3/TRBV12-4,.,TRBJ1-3,CASSSGGPGNTIYF,TGTGCCAGCAGTTCAGGGGGCCCTGGAAACACCATATATTTT
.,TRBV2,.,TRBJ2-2,CASKAANTGELFF,TGTGCCAGCAAGGCGGCGAACACCGGGGAGCTGTTTTTT
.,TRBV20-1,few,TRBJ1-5,CSARPLYSNQPQHF,TGCAGTGCCAGACCCCTCTATAGCAATCAGCCCCAGCATTTT
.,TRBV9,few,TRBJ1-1,CASSVQVGGTEAFF,TGTGCCAGCAGCGTACAGGTTGGGGGCACTGAAGCTTTCTTT